The clone carrying this T cell receptor beta chain was seen repeatedly, ten times or more. An end of the junction differs from the germline gene, which may be a read error. TCRdb reprocessed the PCR reads with MiXCR, giving one entry per CDR3 protein. The data hold about 320,000 distinct CDR3 sequences, with 20% to 25% observed a single time. The sample is drawn from a study of molecular identifiers for immune sequencing clone quantification. The CDR3 consists of 14 residues. Germline V gene sequence: CDR1 SGHVS, CDR2 FNYEAQ. Construction of naive CD8 libraries employed roughly 19,000 to 1,100,000 sorted cells together with 10%, 30% or 50% RNA. The authors gated naive CD8 T cells as CD8+CD4-CCR7+CD45RA+ for sorting.

This chain connects TRBV7-6 to TRBJ2-6, with D unclear. The TCR was taken from a human donor in good health. Some libraries in this study had Jurkat cell RNA spiked in. The specimen sequenced was naive CD8+ T cells from blood, with Jurkat cell RNA spiked in. The subset here: FACS-sorted CD8+CD4-CCR7+CD45RA+ naive T cells. The CDR3 nucleotides are TGTGCCAGCAGCTCCCTCTCTGTGGCCAACGTCCTGACTTTC. It translates to CASSSLSVANVLTF.